This T cell receptor beta chain was sequenced for a study of cytomegalovirus exposure and HLA in healthy donors. Looked up from germline, CDR1 is SGHTA and CDR2 is FQGNSA. The CDR3 runs 15 residues. The ends lost 3 bases at V and 6 bases at J; junction bases unmatched: 4. Study results and caveats: There were some V segments, including TRBV6-2 and TRBV6-3, excluded as indistinguishable. A missense DCLRE1C variant was associated with V- and J-gene trimming of TCR beta chains in a later analysis, and an independent cohort replicated the association. More clonal expansion characterized HLA-associated TCR beta chains than equally common others in a later analysis. One later analysis reportedly identified an Asian-associated ancestry cluster that showed fewer N-insertions than the approximately 600-donor mean.

PCR primers comprised 60 Vbeta and 13 Jbeta primers. Method: immunoSEQ multiplex PCR; TCRdb's copy keeps in-frame clones and lacks some. The sample comprises 90,000 to 130,000 clones, about four fifths of which are singletons, and 4.8% rests with the top ten. On this clone: The antigen is unknown.

The material sequenced was PBMCs. This chain joins TRBV7-2 and TRBJ2-1, with TRBD2 identical over 11 bases. This clonotype was sampled from a man aged 25 to 40 in good health and CMV-seropositive. The CDR3 loop reads CASSLIAGGRNEQFF. Written as DNA, the CDR3 is TGTGCCAGCAGCTTGATAGCGGGGGGGCGCAATGAGCAGTTCTTC.